This entry lists 28 T cell receptor beta chains sequenced from one sample in a study of vaccination and CD4 T cells after COVID-19. The Oncomine TCR Beta short-read assay was applied to DNA of cultured CD4+ T cells. TCRdb passed the PCR reads through MiXCR, listing each CDR3 protein once. The table has a few thousand distinct CDR3 sequences, around 45% seen once. For these receptors, no antigen is known. Treatment here: approximately 9-day PBMC culture with coronavirus spike peptide pools or control peptides (ViraFEST assay). Source material: CD4+ T cells from blood, cultured in vitro. Every receptor here comes from a human donor who had recovered from COVID-19.

The table lists this clonotype with a count of one. V gene TRBV18 combines with J gene TRBJ2-3; D possibly corresponds to TRBD2 (5 bases). The CDR3 has 13 amino acids. V was pared by 5 bases and J by 2 bases, with 8 bases between. Germline V gene sequence: CDR1 KGHSH, CDR2 LQKENI. The CDR3 here is CASSAGVTDTQYF. The CDR3 DNA sequence: TGTGCCAGCTCAGCCGGGGTCACAGATACGCAGTATTTT.

CDR3 sequence reads: CASSLFSGTYNEQFF. CDR3 nucleotide sequence: TGTGCCAGCAGCTTGTTTAGCGGAACTTACAATGAGCAGTTCTTC. The V call is TRBV11-3, the J call TRBJ2-1, with D possibly TRBD2 on 6 matching bases. The CDR3 runs 15 residues. Trimming removed 3 bases from V and 4 bases from J, with 13 bases in between. CDR1 is SGHNT and CDR2 is YENEEA in the germline V gene.

The sample holds a few counts of this clonotype. This chain joins TRBV18 and TRBJ1-1, with D perhaps matching TRBD1 (5 bases). Trimming cost V 4 bases and J 1 base, with 7 bases left between them. The CDR3 extends over 13 amino acids. Germline CDR1 is KGHSH and CDR2 is LQKENI. CDR3 residues: CASSHDRNTEAFF. The CDR3, as DNA: TGTGCCAGCTCACATGACAGGAACACTGAAGCTTTCTTT.

The chain couples TRBV7-2 to TRBJ2-3; no definite D call. Per germline, CDR1 SGHTA and CDR2 FQGNSA. The CDR3 consists of 14 residues. V gave up 1 base and J gave up 2 bases, with 7 bases separating them. The CDR3 sequence is CASSLVGYTDTQYF. As DNA, the CDR3 is TGTGCCAGCAGCTTAGTGGGCTACACAGATACGCAGTATTTT.

V gene TRBV19 combines with J gene TRBJ2-3, with 10 bases fitting TRBD2. Looked up from germline, CDR1 is LNHDA and CDR2 is SQIVND (reference sequence). The V and J ends lost 5 bases and 4 bases, in that order; junction bases with no gene match: 6. This CDR3 has 15 amino acids. This CDR3 is CASSYPSGSSDTQYF. In DNA form, the CDR3 reads TGTGCCAGTAGTTACCCTAGCGGGAGCTCAGATACGCAGTATTTT.

The CDR3 region has the DNA TGTGCCAGCATGGGACAGGGGTTGGCCGGGGAGCTGTTTTTT. This sequence encodes CASMGQGLAGELFF. The chain joins TRBV2 to TRBJ2-2, with 10 bases lining up with TRBD1. The germline gives CDR1 SNHLY, CDR2 FYNNEI. The CDR3 length is 14 residues. J was trimmed by 6 bases and V by 7 bases; bases with no gene match: 5.

This clonotype is deemed hyperexpanded. The chain has TRBV7-3 and TRBJ2-3, with D unclear. Germline CDR1 SGHTA, CDR2 FQGTGA. The V end was cut by 1 base, the J end by 0 bases, with 5 bases between. This CDR3 comprises 14 residues. The CDR3 here is CASSLSRSTDTQYF. DNA for the CDR3: TGTGCCAGCAGCTTAAGTCGGAGCACAGATACGCAGTATTTT. Variable domain in full (rest from reference TRBV7-3 and TRBJ2-3): GAGVSQTPSNKVTEKGKYVELRCDPISGHTALYWYRQSLGQGPEFLIYFQGTGAADDSGLPNDRFFAVRPEGSVSTLKIQRTERGDSAVYLCASSLSRSTDTQYFGPGTRLTVL.

This clonotype was seen only once. This chain connects TRBV9 to TRBJ2-3; the match to TRBD2 covers 10 bases. This CDR3 has 14 amino acids. Trimming cost V 3 bases and J 6 bases; bases outside gene matches: 4. Germline V CDR1 and CDR2: SGDLS, YYNGEE. CDR3 DNA sequence: TGTGCCAGCAGCGCCAAGACTAGCGGGGATACGCAGTATTTT. Protein sequence: CASSAKTSGDTQYF.

There are a few counts of this clonotype. The V and J genes are TRBV20-1 and TRBJ2-2; maybe TRBD2 (5 bases). CDR3 length: 15 residues. CDR1 DFQATT and CDR2 SNEGSKA come from the germline V gene (reference sequence). With 5 bases removed from V and 4 bases from J, the gap between germline ends came to 17 bases. The CDR3 loop is CSAPSSGRGTGELFF. The CDR3 DNA reads TGCAGTGCTCCTAGCTCAGGCCGGGGCACCGGGGAGCTGTTTTTT.

V is TRBV15 and J is TRBJ1-2, with TRBD1 matching 10 bases. From germline, CDR1 is LNHNV and CDR2 YYDKDF (reference sequence). V dropped 1 base and J dropped 5; count of bases not matched to a gene: 1. This CDR3 is 14 amino acids long. The CDR3 region has the DNA TGTGCCACCAGCAGAGGGGGACAGGGGTATGGCTACACCTTC. Translated, it gives CATSRGGQGYGYTF.

The V gene is TRBV7-3, the J gene TRBJ2-1; TRBD2 might be the D (6 bases). Trimming pared 5 bases from V and 8 bases from J, leaving 16 bases between. CDR1 SGHTA and CDR2 FQGTGA come from the germline V gene. This CDR3 has 14 residues. The CDR3, as DNA: TGTGCCAGCAGCCCGAACCGGGAGTTCGATGAGCAGTTCTTC. Its translation is CASSPNREFDEQFF.

The chain couples TRBV15 to TRBJ1-4, with D unresolved. The CDR3 has 14 amino acids. CDR1 is LNHNV, CDR2 YYDKDF, per germline (reference sequence). V was cut by 2 bases and J by 6 bases, with 10 bases left in between. The DNA of the CDR3 is TGTGCCACCAGCAGAATATGGGTGGATGAAAAACTGTTTTTT. Protein product: CATSRIWVDEKLFF.

The chain joins TRBV4-1 to TRBJ2-3, with D perhaps assigned TRBD1 or TRBD2 (6 bases each). Deletions cut 3 bases from V and 5 bases from J, with 12 bases between. This CDR3 region has 14 residues. The germline gives CDR1 MGHRA, CDR2 YSYEKL. Here the CDR3 reads CASSQQEGGDTQYF. Written as DNA, the CDR3 is TGCGCCAGCAGCCAGCAAGAGGGGGGAGATACGCAGTATTTT.

This clonotype was seen only a few times. This chain joins TRBV5-4 and TRBJ1-2; TRBD1 is a possible D gene (5 bases). This CDR3 contains 15 residues. Germline values: CDR1 SGHNT, CDR2 YYREEE (reference sequence). Between the trimmed V and J ends, which lost 4 bases and 4 bases, there was a span of 17 bases. In DNA form, the CDR3 reads TGTGCCAGCAGCCTTGTGGCAGGGCGCAGCTATGGCTACACCTTC. It translates to CASSLVAGRSYGYTF.

The rearrangement joins TRBV14 to TRBJ2-7, with a possible D match to TRBD1 (6 bases). The germline V and J ends were trimmed by 4 bases and 4 bases, with 14 bases remaining between them. The CDR3 length is 14 residues. Germline loops: CDR1 SGHDN, CDR2 FVKESK. The CDR3 nucleotides are TGTGCCAGCAGCCGAAACAGGGTGAGGTACGAGCAGTACTTC. This gives the protein CASSRNRVRYEQYF.

In DNA form, the CDR3 reads TGTGCCAGCAGCCGCGTTCTGTCGGAAAGAGCGCAGTATTTT. It encodes CASSRVLSERAQYF. The rearrangement uses TRBV7-2 and TRBJ2-3; D is unresolved. The germline CDR1 and CDR2 sequences are SGHTA and FQGNSA. The ends were cut back, 5 bases at V and 10 bases at J, with 19 bases in the middle. CDR3 length: 14 residues.

V is TRBV7-9 and J is TRBJ1-2; TRBD1 matches 7 bases. J was trimmed by 8 bases and V by 1 base; bases with no gene match: 4. Germline V gene lookup returns CDR1 SEHNR and CDR2 FQNEAQ (reference sequence). The CDR3 runs 13 residues. This CDR3 is CASSLEGGRGYTF. CDR3 nucleotide sequence: TGTGCCAGCAGCTTAGAAGGGGGCAGGGGCTACACCTTC. Full variable domain (remainder filled in from reference TRBV7-9 and TRBJ1-2): DTGVSQNPRHKITKRGQNVTFRCDPISEHNRLYWYRQTLGQGPEFLTYFQNEAQLEKSRLLSDRFSAERPKGSFSTLEIQRTEQGDSAMYLCASSLEGGRGYTFGSGTRLTVV.

The chain recombines TRBV7-9 with TRBJ1-3; D remains unclear. The CDR3 contains 13 residues. Trimming took off 1 base at V and 11 bases at J, with 12 bases between the two ends. Germline V gives CDR1 SEHNR, CDR2 FQNEAQ (reference sequence). In DNA form, the CDR3 reads TGTGCCAGCAGCTTAGATTCTGCGGTCGCCATATATTTT. Translated: CASSLDSAVAIYF.

The gene calls are TRBV7-9 and TRBJ1-2, with D possibly being TRBD1 (5 bases). V shed 3 bases and J shed 5 bases, with 7 bases lying between them. In germline, CDR1 is SEHNR, CDR2 FQNEAQ (reference sequence). The CDR3 has 12 amino acids. In nucleotides, the CDR3 is TGTGCCAGCAGCTTTGGGGGGTATGGCTACACCTTC. It encodes CASSFGGYGYTF.

The CDR3 DNA reads TGTGCCAGCAGCTTCTCCCACGGGAACATTCAGTACTTC. It translates to CASSFSHGNIQYF. This sequence joins TRBV7-2 and TRBJ2-4, with D hard to call. The V gene lost 3 bases and the J gene lost 7 bases, with 10 bases spanning the gap. CDR1 is SGHTA and CDR2 is FQGNSA in the germline V gene. The CDR3 has 13 amino acids.

This sequence joins TRBV7-2 and TRBJ1-2; no clear D. Germline assignment: CDR1 SGHTA and CDR2 FQGNSA. The V gene lost 3 bases and the J gene lost 6 bases, with 11 bases spanning the gap. The CDR3 extends over 13 amino acids. The CDR3, as DNA: TGTGCCAGCAGCTTGTATACAGCAAATGGCTACACCTTC. Translated, it gives CASSLYTANGYTF.

V gene TRBV18 combines with J gene TRBJ2-1; a possible D gene is TRBD2 (5 bases). CDR3 size: 13 residues. Germline values: CDR1 KGHSH, CDR2 LQKENI. V was cut by 3 bases and J by 6 bases, with 9 bases left in between. In nucleotides, the CDR3 is TGTGCCAGCTCACCCGCTAGCCGCAATGAGCAGTTCTTC. Translation gives CASSPASRNEQFF. The full variable domain, its missing parts supplied by reference TRBV18 and TRBJ2-1, is NAGVMQNPRHLVRRRGQEARLRCSPMKGHSHVYWYRQLPEEGLKFMVYLQKENIIDESGMPKERFSAEFPKEGPSILRIQQVVRGDSAAYFCASSPASRNEQFFGPGTRLTVL.

This clonotype was detected only a few times. The V and J genes are TRBV6-1 and TRBJ2-3; D possibly uses TRBD1 or TRBD2 (5 bases each). Trimming removed 7 bases from V and 4 bases from J, with 18 bases in between. Germline V gene sequence: CDR1 MNHNS, CDR2 SASEGT. The CDR3 has 15 residues. Written as DNA, the CDR3 is TGTGCCAGCACCGCATCCGGGACCTTCCCAGATACGCAGTATTTT. Encoded protein: CASTASGTFPDTQYF.

CDR3 coding DNA: TGTGCCAGCAGCAGGTTAGCGGGGGGAACGAACACCGGGGAGCTGTTTTTT. Translating gives CASSRLAGGTNTGELFF. The chain combines TRBV7-9 with TRBJ2-2; 10 nucleotides match TRBD2. This CDR3 is built from 17 residues. The V gene end was trimmed by 5 bases and the J gene end by 0 bases; junction bases not matched to a gene: 6. Germline V gives CDR1 SEHNR, CDR2 FQNEAQ (reference sequence). Complete variable domain (other parts from reference TRBV7-9 and TRBJ2-2): DTGVSQNPRHKITKRGQNVTFRCDPISEHNRLYWYRQTLGQGPEFLTYFQNEAQLEKSRLLSDRFSAERPKGSFSTLEIQRTEQGDSAMYLCASSRLAGGTNTGELFFGEGSRLTVL.

V is TRBV20-1 and J is TRBJ2-5, with D uncertain. Deletions cut 6 bases from V and 1 base from J, with 15 bases between. Germline-derived CDR1 and CDR2 are DFQATT and SNEGSKA (reference sequence). The CDR3 has 14 residues. CDR3 DNA sequence: TGCAGTGCGGTGGAGACACTACGCCAAGAGACCCAGTACTTC. It is translated as CSAVETLRQETQYF.

This clonotype was recorded a few times. V usage is TRBV5-4 and J usage is TRBJ2-1; TRBD2 might be the D (5 bases). This CDR3 contains 15 residues. V was clipped by 0 bases and J by 5 bases, with 12 bases between them. Germline CDR1 SGHNT, CDR2 YYREEE (reference sequence). The DNA of the CDR3 is TGTGCCAGCAGCTTGGGAGGAGGTTACAACAATGAGCAGTTCTTC. It codes for CASSLGGGYNNEQFF.

In DNA, the CDR3 is TGTGCCAGCCACGGGACAATCAACTTTTCACCCCTCCACTTT. It encodes CASHGTINFSPLHF. This chain links TRBV19 with TRBJ1-6, with D maybe TRBD1 (6 bases). The CDR3 spans 14 residues. Germline CDR1 and CDR2: LNHDA and SQIVND (reference sequence). V shed 9 bases and J shed 9 bases, with 18 bases lying between them.

The chain couples TRBV5-1 to TRBJ2-7; TRBD2 aligns across 15 bases. This CDR3 has 15 amino acids. CDR1 and CDR2 from the germline V gene are SGHRS and YFSETQ. J gave up 3 bases and V 5 bases, and 3 bases lay outside the gene matches. The CDR3 DNA reads TGCGCCAGCAGGGGACTAGCGGGGGGAATCTACGAGCAGTACTTC. Translation gives CASRGLAGGIYEQYF.